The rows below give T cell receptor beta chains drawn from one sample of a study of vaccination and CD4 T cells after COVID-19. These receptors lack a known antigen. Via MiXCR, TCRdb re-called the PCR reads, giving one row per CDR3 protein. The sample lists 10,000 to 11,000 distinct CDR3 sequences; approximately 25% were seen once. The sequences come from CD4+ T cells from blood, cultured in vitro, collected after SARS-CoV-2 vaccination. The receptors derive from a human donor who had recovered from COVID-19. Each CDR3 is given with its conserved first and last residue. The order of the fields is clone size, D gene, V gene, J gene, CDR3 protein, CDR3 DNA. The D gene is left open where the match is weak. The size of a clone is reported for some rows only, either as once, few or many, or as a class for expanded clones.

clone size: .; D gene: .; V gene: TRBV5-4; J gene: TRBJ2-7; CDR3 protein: CASSRVAGEMYEQYF; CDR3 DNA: TGTGCCAGCAGCCGAGTCGCAGGGGAGATGTACGAGCAGTACTTC
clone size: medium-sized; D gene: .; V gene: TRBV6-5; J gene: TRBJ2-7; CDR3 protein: CASSYQRTAPYEQYF; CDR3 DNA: TGTGCCAGCAGCTACCAAAGGACAGCCCCCTACGAGCAGTACTTC
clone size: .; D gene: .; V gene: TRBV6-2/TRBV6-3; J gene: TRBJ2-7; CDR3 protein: CASSYLTYSYEQYF; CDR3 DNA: TGTGCCAGCAGTTACCTAACATACTCCTACGAGCAGTACTTC
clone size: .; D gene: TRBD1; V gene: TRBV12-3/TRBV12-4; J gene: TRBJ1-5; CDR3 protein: CASRGQLNQPQHF; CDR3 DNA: TGTGCCAGCAGGGGACAGCTCAATCAGCCCCAGCATTTT
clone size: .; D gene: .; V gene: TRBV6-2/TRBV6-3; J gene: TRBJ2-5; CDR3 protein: CASSYGQLPGEPQYF; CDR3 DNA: TGTGCCAGCAGTTACGGACAGCTCCCAGGAGAGCCCCAGTACTTC
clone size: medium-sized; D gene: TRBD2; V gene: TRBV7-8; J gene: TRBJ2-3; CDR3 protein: CASSRLAGGLTDTQYF; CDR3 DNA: TGTGCCAGCAGCCGACTAGCGGGGGGTCTCACAGATACGCAGTATTTT
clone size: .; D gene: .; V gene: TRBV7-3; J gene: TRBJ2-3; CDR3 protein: CASSLTASTDTQYF; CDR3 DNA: TGTGCCAGCAGCTTAACGGCCAGCACAGATACGCAGTATTTT
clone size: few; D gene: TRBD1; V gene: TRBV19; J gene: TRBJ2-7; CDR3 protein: CASSTPGQTYEQYF; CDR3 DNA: TGTGCCAGTAGTACCCCGGGACAGACCTACGAGCAGTACTTC
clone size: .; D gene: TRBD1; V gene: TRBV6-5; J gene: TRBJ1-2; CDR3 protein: CASSSTGGAGTSYTF; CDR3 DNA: TGTGCCAGCAGTTCCACAGGGGGAGCGGGGACGAGCTACACCTTC
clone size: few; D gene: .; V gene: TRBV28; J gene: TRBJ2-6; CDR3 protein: CASSSGASGANVLTF; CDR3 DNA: TGTGCCAGCAGTTCAGGGGCCTCTGGGGCCAACGTCCTGACTTTC
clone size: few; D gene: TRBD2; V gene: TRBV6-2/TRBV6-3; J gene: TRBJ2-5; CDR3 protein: CASRPRGGTQETQYF; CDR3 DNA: TGTGCCAGCAGACCCCGGGGGGGGACCCAAGAGACCCAGTACTTC
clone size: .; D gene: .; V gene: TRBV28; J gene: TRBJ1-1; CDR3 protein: CASSSYYGGNTEAFF; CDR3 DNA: TGTGCCAGCAGCTCTTATTACGGAGGGAACACTGAAGCTTTCTTT
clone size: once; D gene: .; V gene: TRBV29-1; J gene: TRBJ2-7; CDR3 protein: CSGAGPQRSYEQYF; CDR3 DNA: TGCAGCGGGGCCGGGCCTCAGAGGTCCTACGAGCAGTACTTC
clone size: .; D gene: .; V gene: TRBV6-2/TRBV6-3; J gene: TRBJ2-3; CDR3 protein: CASSRPRGWGTDTQYF; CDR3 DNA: TGTGCCAGCAGTAGGCCGAGGGGGTGGGGCACAGATACGCAGTATTTT
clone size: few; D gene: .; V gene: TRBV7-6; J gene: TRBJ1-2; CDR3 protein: CASSPGSNYGYTF; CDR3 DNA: TGTGCCAGCAGCCCGGGTTCGAACTATGGCTACACCTTC
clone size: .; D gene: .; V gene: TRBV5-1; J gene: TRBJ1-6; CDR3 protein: CASNLGQGDNSPLHF; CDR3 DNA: TGCGCCAGCAACCTGGGCCAGGGAGATAATTCACCCCTCCACTTT
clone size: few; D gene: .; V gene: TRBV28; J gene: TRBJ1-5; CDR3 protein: CASRIYRDQPQHF; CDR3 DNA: TGTGCCAGCAGGATATACAGGGATCAGCCCCAGCATTTT
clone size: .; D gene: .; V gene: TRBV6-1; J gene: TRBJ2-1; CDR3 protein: CASSDLGRYEQFF; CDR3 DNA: TGTGCCAGCAGTGATCTTGGGAGGTATGAGCAGTTCTTC
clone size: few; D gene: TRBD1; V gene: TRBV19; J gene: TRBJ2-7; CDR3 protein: CASSIAGGESYEQYF; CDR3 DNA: TGTGCCAGTAGTATAGCAGGGGGCGAGTCCTACGAGCAGTACTTC
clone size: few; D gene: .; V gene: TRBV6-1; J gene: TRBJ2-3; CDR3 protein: CASSRGTLSTDTQYF; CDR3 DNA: TGTGCCAGCAGTCGGGGGACTTTGAGCACAGATACGCAGTATTTT
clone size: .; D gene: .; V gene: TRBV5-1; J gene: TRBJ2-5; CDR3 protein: CASSWDPREGTQYF; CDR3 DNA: TGCGCCAGCAGCTGGGACCCACGAGAAGGGACCCAGTACTTC
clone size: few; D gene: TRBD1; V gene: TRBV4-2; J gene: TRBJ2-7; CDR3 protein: CASSQDWGQGNEQYF; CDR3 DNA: TGTGCCAGCAGCCAAGATTGGGGACAGGGTAATGAGCAGTACTTC
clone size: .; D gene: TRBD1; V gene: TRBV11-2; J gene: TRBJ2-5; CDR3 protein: CASSKTGTAQETQYF; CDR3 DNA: TGTGCCAGCAGCAAGACCGGGACAGCCCAAGAGACCCAGTACTTC
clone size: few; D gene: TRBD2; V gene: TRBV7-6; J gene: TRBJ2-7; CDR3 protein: CASSLSTSSDEQYF; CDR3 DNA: TGTGCCAGCAGCTTATCGACTAGCTCCGACGAGCAGTACTTC
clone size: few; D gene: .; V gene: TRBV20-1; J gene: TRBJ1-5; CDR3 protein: CSAEFYSNQPQHF; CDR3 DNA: TGCAGTGCTGAATTCTATAGCAATCAGCCCCAGCATTTT
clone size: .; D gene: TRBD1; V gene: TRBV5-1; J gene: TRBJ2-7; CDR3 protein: CASSSQGASNEQYF; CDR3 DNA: TGCGCCAGCAGCTCACAGGGGGCATCTAACGAGCAGTACTTC
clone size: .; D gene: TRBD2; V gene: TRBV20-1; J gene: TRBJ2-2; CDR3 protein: CSARLAYTGELFF; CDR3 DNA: TGCAGTGCACGACTAGCGTACACCGGGGAGCTGTTTTTT
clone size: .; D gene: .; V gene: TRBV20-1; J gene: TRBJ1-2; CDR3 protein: CSARDFGTDYGYTF; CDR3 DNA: TGCAGTGCTAGAGATTTTGGGACGGACTATGGCTACACCTTC